This T cell receptor (beta chain) originates from a study of blood T cell repertoires in COVID-19. As for the study in general: The samples span acute and convalescent COVID-19 from the United States, Italy and Spain. T cells, B-cell-depleted T cells, or PBMCs supplied cDNA or gDNA.

Per the original data handling: Reference gene primer amplification in the assay estimated nucleated cell counts. Profiling relied on immunoSEQ multiplex PCR, and the TCRdb table lists in-frame clones only, not all of them. Clonal size and the V and J genes are those of that table, whereas D and trimming came from the DNA. Of 350,000 to 500,000 clones in the sample, more than 70% were seen once. Exposed study participants had met a COVID-19 case within 2 weeks before entry. The CDR3 is made up of 15 amino acids. The V end lost 3 bases, the J end lost 2 bases, and 11 bases lay between the germline ends. CDR1 and CDR2 (germline): MDHEN, SYDVKM.

Sequenced sample: PBMCs or T cells enriched from blood (not recorded which). The sequence was collected from a woman in her late teens or twenties who had been exposed to COVID-19. This sequence joins TRBV28 and TRBJ2-1, with D perhaps TRBD2 (6 bases). The CDR3 region has the DNA TGTGCCAGCAGTTTGGGGTGGGGGGCCTACAATGAGCAGTTCTTC. This sequence encodes CASSLGWGAYNEQFF.